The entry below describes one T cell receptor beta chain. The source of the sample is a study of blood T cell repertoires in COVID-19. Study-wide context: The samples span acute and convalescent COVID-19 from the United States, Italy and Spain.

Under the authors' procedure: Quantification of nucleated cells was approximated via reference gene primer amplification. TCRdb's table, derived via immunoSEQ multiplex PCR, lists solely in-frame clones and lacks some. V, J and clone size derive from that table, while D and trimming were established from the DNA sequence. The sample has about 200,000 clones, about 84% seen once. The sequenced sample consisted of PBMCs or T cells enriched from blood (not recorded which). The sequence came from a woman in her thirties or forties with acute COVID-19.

CDR3 nucleotides: TGTGCCAGCAGCTTACAAGCCGAAGTGAACACTGAAGCTTTCTTT. Translation: CASSLQAEVNTEAFF. V is TRBV7-6 and J is TRBJ1-1; D gene unclear. Germline CDR1 is SGHVS and CDR2 is FNYEAQ. V lost 2 bases and J lost 0, with 10 bases in between. The CDR3 loop spans 15 amino acids.